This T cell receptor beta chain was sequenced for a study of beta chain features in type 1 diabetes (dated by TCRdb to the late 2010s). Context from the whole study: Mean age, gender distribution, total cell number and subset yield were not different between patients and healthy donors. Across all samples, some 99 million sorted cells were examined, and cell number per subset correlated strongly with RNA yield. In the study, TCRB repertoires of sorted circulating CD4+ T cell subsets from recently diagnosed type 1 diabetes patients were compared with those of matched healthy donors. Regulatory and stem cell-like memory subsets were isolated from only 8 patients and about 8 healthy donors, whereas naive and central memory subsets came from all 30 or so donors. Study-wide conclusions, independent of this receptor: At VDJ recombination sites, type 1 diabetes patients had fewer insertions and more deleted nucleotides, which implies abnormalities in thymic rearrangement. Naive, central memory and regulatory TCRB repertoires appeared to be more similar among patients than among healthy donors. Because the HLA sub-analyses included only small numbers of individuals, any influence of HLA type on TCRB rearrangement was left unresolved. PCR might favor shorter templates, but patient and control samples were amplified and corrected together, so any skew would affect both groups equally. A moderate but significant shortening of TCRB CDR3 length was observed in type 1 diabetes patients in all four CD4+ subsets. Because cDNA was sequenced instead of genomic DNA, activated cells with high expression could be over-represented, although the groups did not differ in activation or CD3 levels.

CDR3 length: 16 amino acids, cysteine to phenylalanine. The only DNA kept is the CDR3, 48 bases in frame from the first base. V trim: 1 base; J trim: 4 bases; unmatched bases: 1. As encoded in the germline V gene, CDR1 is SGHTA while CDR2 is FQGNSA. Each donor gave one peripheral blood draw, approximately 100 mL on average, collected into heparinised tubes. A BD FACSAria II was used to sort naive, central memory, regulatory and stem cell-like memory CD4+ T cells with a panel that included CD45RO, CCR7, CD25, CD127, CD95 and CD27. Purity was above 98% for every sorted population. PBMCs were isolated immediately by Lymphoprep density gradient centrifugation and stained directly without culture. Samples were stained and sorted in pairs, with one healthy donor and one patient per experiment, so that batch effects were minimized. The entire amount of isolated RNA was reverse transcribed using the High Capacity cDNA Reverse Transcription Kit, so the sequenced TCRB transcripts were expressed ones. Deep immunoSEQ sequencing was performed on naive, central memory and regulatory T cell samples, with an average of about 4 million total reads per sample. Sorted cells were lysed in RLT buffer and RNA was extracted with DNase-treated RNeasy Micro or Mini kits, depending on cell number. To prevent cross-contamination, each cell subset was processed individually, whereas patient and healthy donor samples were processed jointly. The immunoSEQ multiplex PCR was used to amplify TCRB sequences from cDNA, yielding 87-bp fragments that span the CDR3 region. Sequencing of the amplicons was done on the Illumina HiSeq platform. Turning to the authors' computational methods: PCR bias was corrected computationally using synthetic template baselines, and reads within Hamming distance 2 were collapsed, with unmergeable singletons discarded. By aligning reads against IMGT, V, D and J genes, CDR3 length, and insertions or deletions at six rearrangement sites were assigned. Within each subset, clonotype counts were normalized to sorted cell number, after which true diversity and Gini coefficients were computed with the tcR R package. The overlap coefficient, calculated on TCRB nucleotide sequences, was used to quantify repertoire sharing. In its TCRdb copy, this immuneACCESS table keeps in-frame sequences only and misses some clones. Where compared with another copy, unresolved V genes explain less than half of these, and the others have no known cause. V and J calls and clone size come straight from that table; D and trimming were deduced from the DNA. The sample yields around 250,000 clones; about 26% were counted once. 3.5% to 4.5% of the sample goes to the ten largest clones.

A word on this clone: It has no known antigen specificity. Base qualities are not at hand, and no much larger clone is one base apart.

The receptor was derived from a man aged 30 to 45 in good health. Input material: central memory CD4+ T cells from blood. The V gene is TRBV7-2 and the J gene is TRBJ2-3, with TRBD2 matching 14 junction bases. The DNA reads TGTGCCAGCAGCTTAGGACTAGCGGGGGGGCCAGATACGCAGTATTTT. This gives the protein CASSLGLAGGPDTQYF.